The count of the clone carrying this T cell receptor (beta chain) is one. In the authors' methods: For nucleated cells, counts were estimated from reference gene primer amplification. Sequencing was performed with immunoSEQ multiplex PCR; in TCRdb, only in-frame clones are kept and a portion is missing. V and J calls and clone size are as listed in that table; D and trimming were resolved from the DNA. The table lists more than 250,000 clones, about 86% of them singletons, with about 1.2% in the top ten. The CDR3 covers 13 residues. Germline-derived CDR1 and CDR2 are GTSNPN and SVGIG (reference sequence). V shed 4 bases and J 6 bases; nucleotides not matched to a gene: 5. These data come from a study of blood T cell repertoires in COVID-19. Turning to the study itself: Donors in the United States, Italy and Spain gave samples during acute or convalescent COVID-19. Sample material is recorded as cDNA or gDNA derived from T cells, B-cell-depleted T cells, or PBMCs.

This clonotype was obtained from a woman aged 50 to 60 with acute or convalescent COVID-19. The chain carries TRBV30 and TRBJ2-3; 9 nucleotides agree with TRBD2. The sequencing sample was made of peripheral blood. CDR3 in DNA: TGTGCCTGGATGCGGGAGGGAACTGATACGCAGTATTTT. Translation gives CAWMREGTDTQYF.